The TCR beta chain described here comes from a study of blood T cell repertoires in COVID-19. About the research overall: Researchers got acute and convalescent COVID-19 samples from the United States, Italy and Spain. PBMCs, B-cell-depleted T cells, or T cells were the source of the cDNA or gDNA that made up the material.

The V gene's germline CDR1 is LGHDT and CDR2 YNNKEL (reference sequence). The length of the CDR3 is 12 residues. V dropped 4 bases and J dropped 3 bases, with 6 bases sitting between them. In the original processing: Reference gene primer amplification in the assay estimated nucleated cell counts. The method was immunoSEQ multiplex PCR; TCRdb's version includes in-frame clones alone and lacks a portion of them. Clone size and V and J calls were adopted from that table, with D and trimming inferred from the DNA. The data hold about 260,000 clones, with around nine tenths observed a single time. Sequencing was done on a sample of peripheral blood. The chain recombines TRBV3-1 (or the pseudogene TRBV3-2) with TRBJ1-2, with D hard to call. This TCR came from a woman between 70 and 85 years old with COVID-19, enrolled during active disease. In DNA form, the CDR3 reads TGTGCCAGCAGCCTCGGGTACTATGGCTACACCTTC. Translating it yields CASSLGYYGYTF.